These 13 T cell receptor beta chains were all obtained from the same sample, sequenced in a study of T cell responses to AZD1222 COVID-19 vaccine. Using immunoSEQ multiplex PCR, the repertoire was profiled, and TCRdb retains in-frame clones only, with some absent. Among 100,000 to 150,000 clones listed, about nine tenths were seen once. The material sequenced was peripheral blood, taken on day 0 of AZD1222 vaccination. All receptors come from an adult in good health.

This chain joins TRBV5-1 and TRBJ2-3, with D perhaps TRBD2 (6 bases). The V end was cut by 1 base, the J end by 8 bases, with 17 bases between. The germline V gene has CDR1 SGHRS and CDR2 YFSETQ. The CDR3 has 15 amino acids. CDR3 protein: CASSLTGTLSGTQYF. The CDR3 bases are TGCGCCAGCAGCTTGACCGGGACTCTTTCTGGTACGCAGTATTTT. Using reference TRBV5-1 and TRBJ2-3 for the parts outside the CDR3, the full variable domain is KAGVTQTPRYLIKTRGQQVTLSCSPISGHRSVSWYQQTPGQGLQFLFEYFSETQRNKGNFPGRFSGRQFSNSRSEMNVSTLELGDSALYLCASSLTGTLSGTQYFGPGTRLTVL.

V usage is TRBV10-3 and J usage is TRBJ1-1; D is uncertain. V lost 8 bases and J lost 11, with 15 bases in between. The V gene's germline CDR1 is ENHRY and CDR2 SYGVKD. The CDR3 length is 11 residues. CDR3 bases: TGTGCCATCCACATCGAGTCGGTGGCTTTCTTT. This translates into CAIHIESVAFF.

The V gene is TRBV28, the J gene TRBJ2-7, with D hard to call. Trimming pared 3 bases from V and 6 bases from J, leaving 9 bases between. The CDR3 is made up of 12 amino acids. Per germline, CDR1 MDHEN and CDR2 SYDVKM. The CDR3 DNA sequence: TGTGCCAGCAGTTTGGGCCATTTCGAGCAGTACTTC. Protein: CASSLGHFEQYF.

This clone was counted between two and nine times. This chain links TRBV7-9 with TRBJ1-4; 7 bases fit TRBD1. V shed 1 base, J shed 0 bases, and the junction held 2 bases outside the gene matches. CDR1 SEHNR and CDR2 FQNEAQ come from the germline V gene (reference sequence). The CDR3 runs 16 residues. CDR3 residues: CASSLGQGATNEKLFF. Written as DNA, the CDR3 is TGTGCCAGCAGCTTAGGGCAGGGGGCAACTAATGAAAAACTGTTTTTT.

The CDR3 DNA reads TGTGCCAGCGGACTAGCGGGAGTTGTCGACGAGCAGTACTTC. The encoded protein is CASGLAGVVDEQYF. The J gene is TRBJ2-7, the V gene TRBV25-1; 13 bases fit TRBD2. Germline CDR1 and CDR2: MGHDK and SYGVNS. J gave up 5 bases and V 8 bases, and 6 bases lay outside the gene matches. The CDR3 runs to 14 residues.

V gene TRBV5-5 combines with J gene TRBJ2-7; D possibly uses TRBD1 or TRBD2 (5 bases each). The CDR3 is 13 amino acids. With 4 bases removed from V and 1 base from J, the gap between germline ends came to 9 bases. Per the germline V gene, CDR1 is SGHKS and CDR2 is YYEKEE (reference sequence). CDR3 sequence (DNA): TGTGCCAGCAGCCCGGGACGTTCCTACGAGCAGTACTTC. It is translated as CASSPGRSYEQYF.

CDR3 region: CASSSRYREEQYF. CDR3 bases: TGTGCCAGCAGTTCGCGTTATCGTGAGGAGCAGTACTTC. The V gene is TRBV12-3 or TRBV12-4, the J gene TRBJ2-7; unclear D gene. Trimming took off 4 bases at V and 7 bases at J, with 14 bases between the two ends. This CDR3 is 13 amino acids long.

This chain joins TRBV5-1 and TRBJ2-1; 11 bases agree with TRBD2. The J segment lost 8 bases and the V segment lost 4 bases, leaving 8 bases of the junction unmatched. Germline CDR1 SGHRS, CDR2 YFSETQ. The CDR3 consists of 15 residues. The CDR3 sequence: CASSPRLAGRYEQFF. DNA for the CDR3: TGCGCCAGCAGCCCCCGACTAGCGGGAAGGTATGAGCAGTTCTTC. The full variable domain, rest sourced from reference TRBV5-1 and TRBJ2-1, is KAGVTQTPRYLIKTRGQQVTLSCSPISGHRSVSWYQQTPGQGLQFLFEYFSETQRNKGNFPGRFSGRQFSNSRSEMNVSTLELGDSALYLCASSPRLAGRYEQFFGPGTRLTVL.

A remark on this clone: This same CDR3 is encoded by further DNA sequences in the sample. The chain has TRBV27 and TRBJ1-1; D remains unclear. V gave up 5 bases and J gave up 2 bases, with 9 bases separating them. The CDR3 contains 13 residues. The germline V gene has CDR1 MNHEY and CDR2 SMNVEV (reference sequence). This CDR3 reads CASSPLGNTEAFF. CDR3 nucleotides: TGTGCCAGCAGTCCCCTCGGTAACACTGAAGCTTTCTTT.

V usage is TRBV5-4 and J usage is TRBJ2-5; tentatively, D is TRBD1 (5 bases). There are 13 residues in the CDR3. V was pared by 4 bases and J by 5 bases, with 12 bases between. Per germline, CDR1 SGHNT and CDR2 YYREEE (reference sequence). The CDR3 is CASSQSQGETQYF. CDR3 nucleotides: TGTGCCAGCAGCCAGTCCCAGGGTGAGACCCAGTACTTC.

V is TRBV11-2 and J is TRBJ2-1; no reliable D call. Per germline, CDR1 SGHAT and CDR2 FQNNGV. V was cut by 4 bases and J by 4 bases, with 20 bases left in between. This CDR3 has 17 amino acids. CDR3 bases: TGTGCCAGCAGCTCCCTTAGGGTTGCTTTAGAGTACAATGAGCAGTTCTTC. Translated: CASSSLRVALEYNEQFF.

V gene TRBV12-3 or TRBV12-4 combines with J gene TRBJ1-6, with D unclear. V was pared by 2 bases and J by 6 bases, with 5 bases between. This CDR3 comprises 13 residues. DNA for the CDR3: TGTGCCAGCAGTTTATCCAGTAATTCACCCCTCCACTTT. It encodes CASSLSSNSPLHF.

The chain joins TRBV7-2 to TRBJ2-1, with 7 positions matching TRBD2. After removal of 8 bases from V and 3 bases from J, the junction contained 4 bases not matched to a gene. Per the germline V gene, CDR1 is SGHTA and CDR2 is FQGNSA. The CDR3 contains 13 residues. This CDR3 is CASGRDYYNEQFF. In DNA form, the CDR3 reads TGTGCCAGCGGGCGGGACTACTACAATGAGCAGTTCTTC.